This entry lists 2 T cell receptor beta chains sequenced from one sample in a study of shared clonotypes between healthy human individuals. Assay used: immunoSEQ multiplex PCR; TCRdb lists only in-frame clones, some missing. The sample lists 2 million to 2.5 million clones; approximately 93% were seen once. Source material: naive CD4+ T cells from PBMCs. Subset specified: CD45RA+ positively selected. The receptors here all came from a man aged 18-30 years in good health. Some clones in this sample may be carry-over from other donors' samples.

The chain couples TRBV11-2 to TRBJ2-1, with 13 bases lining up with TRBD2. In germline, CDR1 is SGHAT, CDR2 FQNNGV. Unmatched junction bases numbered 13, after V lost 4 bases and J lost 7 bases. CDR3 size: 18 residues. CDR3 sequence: CASSSGTSGAPLRNEQFF. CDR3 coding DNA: TGTGCCAGCAGCTCCGGGACTAGCGGGGCACCCCTTCGGAATGAGCAGTTCTTC.

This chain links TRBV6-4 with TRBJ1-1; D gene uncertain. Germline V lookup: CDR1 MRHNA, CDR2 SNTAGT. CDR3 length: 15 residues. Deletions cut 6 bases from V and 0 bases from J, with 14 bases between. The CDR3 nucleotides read TGTGCCAGCAGCCCCAGTCCCACGATGAACACTGAAGCTTTCTTT. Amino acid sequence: CASSPSPTMNTEAFF.